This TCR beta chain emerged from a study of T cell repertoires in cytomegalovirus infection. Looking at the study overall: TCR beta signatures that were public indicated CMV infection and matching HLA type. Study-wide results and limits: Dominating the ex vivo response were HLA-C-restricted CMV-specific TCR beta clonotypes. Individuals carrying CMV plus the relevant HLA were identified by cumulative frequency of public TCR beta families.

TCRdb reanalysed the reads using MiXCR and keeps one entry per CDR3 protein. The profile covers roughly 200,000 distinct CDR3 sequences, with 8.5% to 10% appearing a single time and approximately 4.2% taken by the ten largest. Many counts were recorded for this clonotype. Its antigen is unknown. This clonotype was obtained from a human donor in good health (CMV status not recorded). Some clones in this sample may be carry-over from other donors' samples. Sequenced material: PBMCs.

The CDR3 here is CASSSGQAINQPQHF. The CDR3 region has the DNA TGTGCCAGCAGCTCGGGACAGGCCATCAATCAGCCCCAGCATTTT. V usage is TRBV7-2 and J usage is TRBJ1-5; TRBD1 matches 8 bases. The CDR3 is 15 residues long. Germline V gene data show CDR1 as SGHTA and CDR2 as FQGNSA. Losses at the gene ends were 4 bases for V and 3 bases for J; bases not matched to a gene: 5. The full variable domain, rest sourced from reference TRBV7-2 and TRBJ1-5, is GAGVSQSPSNKVTEKGKDVELRCDPISGHTALYWYRQSLGQGLEFLIYFQGNSAPDKSGLPSDRFSAERTGGSVSTLTIQRTQQEDSAVYLCASSSGQAINQPQHFGDGTRLSIL.